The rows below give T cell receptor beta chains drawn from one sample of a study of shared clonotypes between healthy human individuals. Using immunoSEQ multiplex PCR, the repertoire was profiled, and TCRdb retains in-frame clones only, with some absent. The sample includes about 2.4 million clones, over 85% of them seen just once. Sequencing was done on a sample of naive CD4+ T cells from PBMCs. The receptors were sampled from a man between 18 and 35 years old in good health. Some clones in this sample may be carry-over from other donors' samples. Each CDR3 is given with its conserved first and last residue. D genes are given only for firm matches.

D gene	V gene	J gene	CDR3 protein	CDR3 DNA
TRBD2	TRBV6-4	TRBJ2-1	CASSEASGSVNEQFF	TGTGCCAGCAGTGAGGCTAGCGGGAGTGTCAATGAGCAGTTCTTC
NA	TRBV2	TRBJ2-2	CASRETGYTGELFF	TGTGCCAGCAGGGAGACAGGCTACACCGGGGAGCTGTTTTTT
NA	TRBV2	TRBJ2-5	CASSTRLPRSKTQYF	TGTGCCAGCAGCACTCGACTCCCGAGGAGCAAGACCCAGTACTTC
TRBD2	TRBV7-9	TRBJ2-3	CASSQGLAVTDTQYF	TGTGCCAGCAGCCAGGGACTAGCGGTCACAGATACGCAGTATTTT
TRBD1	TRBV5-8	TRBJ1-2	CASSLRDRGMYGYTF	TGTGCCAGCAGCTTACGGGACAGGGGAATGTATGGCTACACCTTC
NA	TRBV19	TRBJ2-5	CASSIGRLETQYF	TGTGCCAGTAGTATAGGAAGATTAGAGACCCAGTACTTC
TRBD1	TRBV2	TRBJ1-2	CASSPRQGAGGYTF	TGTGCCAGCAGCCCCCGACAGGGGGCTGGAGGCTACACCTTC
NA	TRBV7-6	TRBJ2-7	CASSLEIVPYEQYF	TGTGCCAGCAGCTTAGAGATAGTTCCCTACGAGCAGTACTTC
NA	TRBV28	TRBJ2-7	CASSWHSATYEQYF	TGTGCCAGCAGTTGGCACAGCGCAACGTACGAGCAGTACTTC
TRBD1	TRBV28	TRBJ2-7	CASSGTGNYEQYF	TGTGCCAGCAGCGGGACAGGTAACTACGAGCAGTACTTC